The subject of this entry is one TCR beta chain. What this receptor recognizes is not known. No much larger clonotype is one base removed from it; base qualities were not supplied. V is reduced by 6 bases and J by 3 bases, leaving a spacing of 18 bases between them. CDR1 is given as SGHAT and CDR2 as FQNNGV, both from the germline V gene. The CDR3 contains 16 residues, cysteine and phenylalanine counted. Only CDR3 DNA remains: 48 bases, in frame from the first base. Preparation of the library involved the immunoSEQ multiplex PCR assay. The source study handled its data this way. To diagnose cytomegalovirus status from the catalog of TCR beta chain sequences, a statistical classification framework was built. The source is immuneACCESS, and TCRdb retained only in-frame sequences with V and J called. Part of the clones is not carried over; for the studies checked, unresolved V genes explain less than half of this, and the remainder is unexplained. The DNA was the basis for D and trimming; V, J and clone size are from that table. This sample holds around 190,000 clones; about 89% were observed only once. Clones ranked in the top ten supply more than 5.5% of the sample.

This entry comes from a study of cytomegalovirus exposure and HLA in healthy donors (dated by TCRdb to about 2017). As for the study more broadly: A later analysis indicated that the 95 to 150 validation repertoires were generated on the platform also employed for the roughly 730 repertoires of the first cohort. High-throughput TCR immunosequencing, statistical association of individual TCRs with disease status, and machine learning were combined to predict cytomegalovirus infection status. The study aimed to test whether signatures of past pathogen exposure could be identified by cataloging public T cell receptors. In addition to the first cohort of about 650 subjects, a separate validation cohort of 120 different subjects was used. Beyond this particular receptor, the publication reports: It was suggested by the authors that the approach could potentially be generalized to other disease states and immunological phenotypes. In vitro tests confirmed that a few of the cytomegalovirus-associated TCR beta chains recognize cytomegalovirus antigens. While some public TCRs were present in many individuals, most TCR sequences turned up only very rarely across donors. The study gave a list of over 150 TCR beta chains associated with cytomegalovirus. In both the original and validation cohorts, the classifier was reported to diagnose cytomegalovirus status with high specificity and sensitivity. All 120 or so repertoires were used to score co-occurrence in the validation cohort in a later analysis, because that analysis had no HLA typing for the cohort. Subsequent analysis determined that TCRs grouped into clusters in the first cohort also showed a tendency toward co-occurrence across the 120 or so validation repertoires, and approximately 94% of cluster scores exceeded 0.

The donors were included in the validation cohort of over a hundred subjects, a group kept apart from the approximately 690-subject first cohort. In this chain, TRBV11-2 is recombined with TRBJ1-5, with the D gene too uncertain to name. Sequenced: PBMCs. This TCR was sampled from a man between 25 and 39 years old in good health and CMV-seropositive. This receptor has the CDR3 CASSPFSGEDNQPQHF. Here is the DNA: TGTGCCAGCAGTCCTTTTAGCGGGGAGGACAATCAGCCCCAGCATTTT.